These 9 T cell receptor beta chains were all obtained from the same sample, sequenced in a study of early T cells in non-severe SARS-CoV-2 infection. Each CDR3 protein gets one entry after TCRdb re-called the 5' RACE reads with MiXCR. The sample contains some 60,000 distinct CDR3 sequences, approximately 12% of which appear only once. Source material: whole blood. The receptors derive from an adult who was a healthcare worker with PCR-confirmed SARS-CoV-2 infection or an uninfected control (not recorded which).

This clonotype was seen repeatedly, ten times or more. The chain links TRBV5-1 to TRBJ2-1, with D possibly TRBD2 on 5 matching bases. Trimming cost V 4 bases and J 5 bases, with 13 bases left between them. CDR1 is SGHRS and CDR2 is YFSETQ in the germline V gene. The CDR3 is 14 residues long. CDR3 protein: CASSPRLGDNEQFF. DNA of the CDR3: TGCGCCAGCAGCCCACGACTGGGAGACAATGAGCAGTTCTTC.

This chain connects TRBV18 to TRBJ2-2; D is unclear. CDR1 is KGHSH, CDR2 LQKENI, per germline. Trimming stripped 4 bases from V and 6 bases from J, with 6 bases between. The CDR3 has 12 amino acids. The CDR3 region is CASSRVSGELFF. The CDR3 bases are TGTGCCAGCTCACGGGTTTCCGGGGAGCTGTTTTTT.

In its sample, this clonotype was seen a few times. V gene TRBV20-1 combines with J gene TRBJ2-7; D possibly matches TRBD1 or TRBD2 (6 bases each). Germline assignment: CDR1 DFQATT and CDR2 SNEGSKA (reference sequence). The CDR3 contains 13 residues. Trimming left V 0 bases short and J 6 bases short, with 12 bases between. CDR3 DNA: TGCAGTGCTAGAGAACCGGGGGCGACCGAGCAGTACTTC. Protein sequence: CSAREPGATEQYF.

V and J are TRBV10-3 and TRBJ1-1, with D uncertain. Per the germline V gene, CDR1 is ENHRY and CDR2 is SYGVKD. The CDR3 consists of 14 residues. The V end was cut by 5 bases, the J end by 5 bases, with 15 bases between. CDR3 region: CAISITAAGTEAFF. The DNA of the CDR3 is TGTGCCATCAGTATAACAGCGGCGGGAACTGAAGCTTTCTTT.

In this sample, this clonotype turned up once. The J gene is TRBJ2-1, the V gene TRBV28; possibly TRBD2 for D (6 bases). CDR3 length equals 12 residues. Trimming stripped 2 bases from V and 10 bases from J, with 9 bases between. Germline V gene sequence: CDR1 MDHEN, CDR2 SYDVKM. The CDR3 region has the DNA TGTGCCAGCAGTTTAGAACGGGGGGAGCAGTTCTTC. Residues: CASSLERGEQFF.

V usage is TRBV3-1 and J usage is TRBJ1-5; 8 bases fit TRBD1. CDR3 size: 16 residues. Germline trimming cut 1 base from V and 3 bases from J; bases unmatched to any gene: 5. Germline-derived CDR1 and CDR2 are LGHDT and YNNKEL (reference sequence). Here the CDR3 reads CASSQGRTGYNQPQHF. In nucleotides, the CDR3 is TGTGCCAGCAGCCAAGGGAGGACAGGGTACAATCAGCCCCAGCATTTT.

The table lists this clonotype with a few counts. The genes are TRBV15 and TRBJ2-5; 11 nucleotides line up with TRBD2. The germline CDR1 and CDR2 sequences are LNHNV and YYDKDF (reference sequence). The length of the CDR3 is 19 residues. After removal of 3 bases from V and 2 bases from J, the junction contained 14 bases not matched to a gene. In DNA form, the CDR3 reads TGTGCCACCAGCAGCGGGGGGCTACTAGCGGGAGTAGGTCAAGAGACCCAGTACTTC. This sequence encodes CATSSGGLLAGVGQETQYF.

The rearrangement links TRBV20-1 to TRBJ1-5; the D is unclear. Germline CDR1 is DFQATT and CDR2 is SNEGSKA (reference sequence). The CDR3 consists of 12 residues. Trimming pared 1 base from V and 5 bases from J, leaving 6 bases between. In DNA form, the CDR3 reads TGCAGTGCTAGAGCTGCCGATCAGCCCCAGCATTTT. It codes for CSARAADQPQHF.

A word on this clonotype: A much larger clonotype is one base distant, so this may be a read error. The V call is TRBV27, the J call TRBJ2-7, with 9 nucleotides matching TRBD2. Unmatched junction bases numbered 11, after V lost 3 bases and J lost 8 bases. The CDR3 runs 15 residues. Germline lookup yields CDR1 MNHEY and CDR2 SMNVEV (reference sequence). CDR3 amino acids: CASSFGPSGVSQQYF. CDR3 bases: TGTGCCAGCAGTTTTGGGCCTAGCGGGGTTTCCCAGCAGTACTTC.